The TCR beta chain described here comes from a study of identical twins. TCRdb ran MiXCR on the 5' RACE reads and lists one entry per CDR3 protein. The sample has roughly 570,000 distinct CDR3 sequences, more than 9% seen once. After removal of 0 bases from V and 7 bases from J, the junction contained 3 bases not matched to a gene. Per the germline V gene, CDR1 is SQVTM and CDR2 is ANQGSEA. The CDR3 is 14 residues long. The data also belong to a second study, concerning yellow fever vaccine responses in identical twins.

This TCR was sampled from a woman aged 18-30 years in good health. What was sequenced was PBMCs. The chain employs TRBV29-1 and TRBJ1-4; 9 bases fit TRBD1. CDR3 in amino acids: CSVEEVDRGEKLFF. The CDR3 DNA reads TGCAGCGTTGAAGAGGTGGACAGGGGTGAAAAACTGTTTTTT.